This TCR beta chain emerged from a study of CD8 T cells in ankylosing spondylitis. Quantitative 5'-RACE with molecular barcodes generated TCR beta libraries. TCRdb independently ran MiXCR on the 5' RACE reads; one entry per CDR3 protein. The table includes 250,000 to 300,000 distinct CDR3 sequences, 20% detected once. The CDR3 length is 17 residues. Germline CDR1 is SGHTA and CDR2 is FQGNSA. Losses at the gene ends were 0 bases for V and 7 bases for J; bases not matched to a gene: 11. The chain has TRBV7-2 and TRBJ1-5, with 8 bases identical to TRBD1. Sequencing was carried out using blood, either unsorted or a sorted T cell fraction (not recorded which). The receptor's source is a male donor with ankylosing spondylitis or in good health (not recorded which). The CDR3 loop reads CASSLAVLGQGRQPQHF. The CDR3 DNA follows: TGTGCCAGCAGCTTAGCTGTTCTTGGACAGGGTAGGCAGCCCCAGCATTTT.